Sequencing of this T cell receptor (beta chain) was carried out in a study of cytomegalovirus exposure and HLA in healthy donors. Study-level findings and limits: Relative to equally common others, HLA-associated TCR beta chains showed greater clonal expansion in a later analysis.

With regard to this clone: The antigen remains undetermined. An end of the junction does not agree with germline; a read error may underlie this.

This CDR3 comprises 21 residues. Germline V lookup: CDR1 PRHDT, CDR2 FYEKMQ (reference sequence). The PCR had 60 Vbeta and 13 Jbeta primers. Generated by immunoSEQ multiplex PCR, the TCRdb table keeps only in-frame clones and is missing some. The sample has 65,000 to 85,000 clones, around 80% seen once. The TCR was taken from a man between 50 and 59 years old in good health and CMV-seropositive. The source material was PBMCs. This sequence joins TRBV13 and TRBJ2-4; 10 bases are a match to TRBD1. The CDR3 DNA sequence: TGTGCCAGCAGCTTAATGGGTGGGGGACAGGGGACCCCAGTAGCCAAAAACAGTCAGTACTTC. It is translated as CASSLMGGGQGTPVAKNSQYF.